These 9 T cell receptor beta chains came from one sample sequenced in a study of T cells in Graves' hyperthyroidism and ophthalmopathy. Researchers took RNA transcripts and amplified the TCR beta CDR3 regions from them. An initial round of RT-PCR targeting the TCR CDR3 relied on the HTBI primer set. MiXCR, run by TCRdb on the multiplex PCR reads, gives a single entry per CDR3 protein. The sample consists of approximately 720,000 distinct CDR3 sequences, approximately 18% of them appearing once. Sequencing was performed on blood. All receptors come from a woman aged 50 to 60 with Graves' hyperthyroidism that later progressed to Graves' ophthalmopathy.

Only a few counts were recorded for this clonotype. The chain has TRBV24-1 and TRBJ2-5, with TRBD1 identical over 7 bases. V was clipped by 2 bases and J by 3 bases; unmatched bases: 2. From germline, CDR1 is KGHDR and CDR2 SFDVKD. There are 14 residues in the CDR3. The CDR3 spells CATSDWDSEETQYF. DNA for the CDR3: TGTGCCACCAGTGATTGGGACAGCGAAGAGACCCAGTACTTC.

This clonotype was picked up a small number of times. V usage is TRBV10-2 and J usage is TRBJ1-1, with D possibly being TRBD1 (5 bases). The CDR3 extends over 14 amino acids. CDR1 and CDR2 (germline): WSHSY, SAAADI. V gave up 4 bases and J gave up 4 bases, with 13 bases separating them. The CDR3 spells CASSGVGTGTEAFF. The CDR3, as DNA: TGCGCCAGCAGTGGTGTAGGGACGGGCACTGAAGCTTTCTTT.

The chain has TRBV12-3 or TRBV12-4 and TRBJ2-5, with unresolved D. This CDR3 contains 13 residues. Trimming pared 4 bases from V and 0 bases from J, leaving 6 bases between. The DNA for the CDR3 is TGTGCCAGCAGTTATCTGTACCAAGAGACCCAGTACTTC. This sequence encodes CASSYLYQETQYF.

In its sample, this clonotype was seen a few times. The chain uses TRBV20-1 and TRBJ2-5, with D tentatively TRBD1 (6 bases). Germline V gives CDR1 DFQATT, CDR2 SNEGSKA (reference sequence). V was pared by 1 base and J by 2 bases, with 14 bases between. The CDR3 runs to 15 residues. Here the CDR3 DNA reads TGCAGTGCTAGAGCCCCCGGACAGCTACAAGAGACCCAGTACTTC. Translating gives CSARAPGQLQETQYF.

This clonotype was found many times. The CDR3 protein is CSARPGSKGEKLFF. The CDR3 DNA reads as TGCAGTGCCCGCCCTGGATCCAAGGGTGAAAAACTGTTTTTT. This chain connects TRBV20-1 to TRBJ1-4; D gene unclear. Trimming stripped 6 bases from V and 7 bases from J, with 18 bases between. This CDR3 spans 14 amino acids. CDR1 and CDR2 from the germline V gene are DFQATT and SNEGSKA (reference sequence).

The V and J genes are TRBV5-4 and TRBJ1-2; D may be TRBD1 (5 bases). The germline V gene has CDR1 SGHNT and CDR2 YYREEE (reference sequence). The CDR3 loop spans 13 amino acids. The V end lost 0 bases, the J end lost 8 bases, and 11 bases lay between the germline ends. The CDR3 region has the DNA TGTGCCAGCAGCTTGGATGGGGCACAGGGCTACACCTTC. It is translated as CASSLDGAQGYTF.

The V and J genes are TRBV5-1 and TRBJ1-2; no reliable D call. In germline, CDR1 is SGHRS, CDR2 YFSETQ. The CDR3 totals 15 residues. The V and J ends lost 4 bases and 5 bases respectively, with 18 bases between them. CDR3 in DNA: TGCGCCAGCAGCCTGGAACCGGGTCCCCAATATGGCTACACCTTC. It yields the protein CASSLEPGPQYGYTF.

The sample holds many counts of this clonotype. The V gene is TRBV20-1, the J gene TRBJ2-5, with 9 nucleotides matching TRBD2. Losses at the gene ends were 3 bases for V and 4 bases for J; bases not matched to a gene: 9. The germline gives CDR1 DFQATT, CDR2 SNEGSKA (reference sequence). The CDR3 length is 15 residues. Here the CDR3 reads CSASVPRGGTETQYF. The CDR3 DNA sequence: TGCAGTGCTAGTGTTCCGCGGGGGGGCACAGAGACCCAGTACTTC.

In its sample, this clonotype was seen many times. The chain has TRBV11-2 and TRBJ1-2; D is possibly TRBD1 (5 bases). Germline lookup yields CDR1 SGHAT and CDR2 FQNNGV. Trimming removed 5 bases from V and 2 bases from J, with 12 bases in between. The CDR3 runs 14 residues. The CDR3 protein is CASSPSGQNYGYTF. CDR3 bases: TGTGCCAGCAGCCCATCGGGGCAGAACTATGGCTACACCTTC.